This is a list of T cell receptor beta chains from one sample in a study of Graves' ophthalmopathy and Graves' hyperthyroidism. MiXCR, applied by TCRdb to the multiplex PCR reads, yields one record per CDR3 protein. The data contain 300,000 or so distinct CDR3 sequences, 17% of them seen just once; the ten biggest clones take up approximately 13%. Sequenced sample: peripheral blood. The receptors derive from an adult man with Graves' ophthalmopathy. Each CDR3 is given with its conserved first and last residue. A D gene is named only where the DNA matches it firmly. Expanded clones are given a class, and other clones once, few, many or no size at all.

cdr3_aa	cdr3_nt	cdr3_length	j_call	d_call	clone_size	v_call
CASSPAGQGHYGYTF	TGTGCCAGCTCACCGGCGGGACAGGGCCACTATGGCTACACCTTC	15	TRBJ1-2	TRBD1	many	TRBV18
CASSPPLDRDSGNTIYF	TGTGCCAGCAGCCCCCCGTTGGACAGGGACTCTGGAAACACCATATATTTT	17	TRBJ1-3	TRBD1	many	TRBV11-1
CASSLDGMNSPLHF	TGTGCCAGCAGCCTCGACGGGATGAATTCACCCCTCCACTTT	14	TRBJ1-6	-	-	TRBV2
CASSTGQVQGTQYF	TGTGCCAGCAGTACGGGACAGGTCCAAGGGACACAGTACTTC	14	TRBJ2-5	TRBD1	-	TRBV11-2
CASKTGSSGNTIYF	TGTGCCAGCAAAACAGGGAGCTCTGGAAACACCATATATTTT	14	TRBJ1-3	-	many	TRBV2
CAWSERFLSNQPQHF	TGTGCCTGGAGTGAGAGGTTTTTGAGCAATCAGCCCCAGCATTTT	15	TRBJ1-5	-	many	TRBV30
CASSKTSGRGETQYF	TGTGCCAGTAGTAAGACTAGCGGGAGGGGAGAGACCCAGTACTTC	15	TRBJ2-5	TRBD2	many	TRBV19
CASSSLIGSPLHF	TGTGCCAGCAGCTCCCTGATTGGTTCACCCCTCCACTTT	13	TRBJ1-6	-	many	TRBV7-2
CASSYSGTHTEAFF	TGTGCCAGCAGTTACTCTGGGACACACACTGAAGCTTTCTTT	14	TRBJ1-1	-	many	TRBV6-2/TRBV6-3
CASSFNDGYEQYF	TGTGCCAGCAGCTTTAATGATGGCTACGAGCAGTACTTC	13	TRBJ2-7	-	-	TRBV7-2
CSARGFGTGREQYF	TGCAGTGCTAGAGGGTTTGGGACAGGGAGAGAGCAGTACTTC	14	TRBJ2-7	TRBD1	many	TRBV20-1
CASSSRQRAYEQYF	TGTGCCAGCAGCTCCCGTCAGCGGGCCTACGAGCAGTACTTC	14	TRBJ2-7	-	many	TRBV7-2
CASSLGQGGNIQYF	TGTGCCAGCAGCTTAGGACAGGGGGGAAACATTCAGTACTTC	14	TRBJ2-4	TRBD1	many	TRBV7-8
CSVEELLGQGADGYTF	TGCAGCGTTGAAGAACTTTTAGGACAGGGGGCAGATGGCTACACCTTC	16	TRBJ1-2	TRBD1	many	TRBV29-1
CASQGVARQETQYF	TGTGCCAGCCAGGGGGTGGCCCGCCAAGAGACCCAGTACTTC	14	TRBJ2-5	TRBD1	-	TRBV2
CAWMRNSPGFNYGYTF	TGTGCCTGGATGAGAAACTCTCCAGGGTTTAACTATGGCTACACCTTC	16	TRBJ1-2	-	-	TRBV30
CASSQGTGYTF	TGTGCCAGCAGCCAAGGAACGGGCTACACCTTC	11	TRBJ1-2	-	many	TRBV3-1
CASSQDGSGARGETQYF	TGCGCCAGCAGCCAAGATGGTTCGGGGGCGCGGGGGGAGACCCAGTACTTC	17	TRBJ2-5	-	once	TRBV10-2
CASSLSGTAIFGANVLTF	TGTGCCAGCAGCCTATCCGGGACAGCGATCTTCGGGGCCAACGTCCTGACTTTC	18	TRBJ2-6	TRBD1	many	TRBV6-2/TRBV6-3
CASSLRTGTLYGYTF	TGTGCCAGCAGTTTAAGGACAGGGACCCTCTATGGCTACACCTTC	15	TRBJ1-2	TRBD1	many	TRBV12-3/TRBV12-4
CASSHTTPHRGITGELFF	TGTGCCAGCAGCCACACGACCCCGCACAGGGGGATAACCGGGGAGCTGTTTTTT	18	TRBJ2-2	TRBD1	many	TRBV4-2
CASSVDFYEQYF	TGTGCCAGCAGTGTGGACTTCTACGAGCAGTACTTC	12	TRBJ2-7	-	many	TRBV6-2/TRBV6-3
CASSLSWDSSYEQYF	TGTGCCAGCAGTTTATCCTGGGACAGCTCCTACGAGCAGTACTTC	15	TRBJ2-7	TRBD1	-	TRBV27
CASIESGGPRYNSPLHF	TGTGCCAGCATCGAAAGTGGGGGGCCGAGATATAATTCACCCCTCCACTTT	17	TRBJ1-6	-	many	TRBV28
CASITLYTEAFF	TGTGCCAGCATAACTCTTTACACTGAAGCTTTCTTT	12	TRBJ1-1	-	many	TRBV6-5
CASSLVRVQVEETQYF	TGCGCCAGCAGCTTGGTCAGGGTACAGGTGGAGGAGACCCAGTACTTC	16	TRBJ2-5	-	-	TRBV5-1
CASSQSNRGPGELFF	TGCGCCAGCAGCCAGAGCAACAGGGGTCCCGGGGAGCTGTTTTTT	15	TRBJ2-2	TRBD1	many	TRBV4-3
CASSQELLRNQPQHF	TGTGCCAGCAGCCAAGAACTGCTACGGAATCAGCCCCAGCATTTT	15	TRBJ1-5	-	many	TRBV3-1
CASSTGAGYGYTF	TGTGCCAGCAGTACAGGGGCCGGCTATGGCTACACCTTC	13	TRBJ1-2	TRBD1	many	TRBV28
CASRPGQRIQETQYF	TGTGCCAGCAGACCGGGACAGAGGATACAAGAGACCCAGTACTTC	15	TRBJ2-5	TRBD1	many	TRBV12-3/TRBV12-4
CASSPGQPSGETQYF	TGTGCCAGCAGCCCAGGACAGCCGTCGGGGGAGACCCAGTACTTC	15	TRBJ2-5	-	many	TRBV5-4
CASSVASVRNTEAFF	TGTGCCAGCAGCGTAGCGTCAGTTCGCAACACTGAAGCTTTCTTT	15	TRBJ1-1	-	many	TRBV9
CSVEDGIAHGYEQYF	TGCAGCGTTGAAGATGGCATAGCTCATGGGTACGAGCAGTACTTC	15	TRBJ2-7	-	-	TRBV29-1
CASSPSGDGGDQTQYF	TGTGCCAGCAGCCCCAGCGGGGATGGGGGGGATCAGACCCAGTACTTC	16	TRBJ2-5	TRBD2	-	TRBV6-1
CASSIQSSNQPQHF	TGTGCCAGCAGCATACAGAGTAGCAATCAGCCCCAGCATTTT	14	TRBJ1-5	-	many	TRBV6-5
CASSQAAGRGETQYF	TGCGCCAGCAGCCAAGCGGCAGGGAGGGGGGAGACCCAGTACTTC	15	TRBJ2-5	-	many	TRBV4-1
CSSSQVGGRLVLGEQYF	TGCTCCAGCAGCCAAGTTGGCGGGAGGCTCGTTCTAGGCGAGCAGTACTTC	17	TRBJ2-7	TRBD2	-	TRBV4-1
CASSPRAGGSGQYF	TGTGCCAGCAGTCCCCGGGCAGGGGGCTCAGGGCAGTACTTC	14	TRBJ2-7	TRBD1	many	TRBV12-3/TRBV12-4
CASKTRRGTYEQYF	TGTGCCAGCAAGACTCGGAGGGGAACCTACGAGCAGTACTTC	14	TRBJ2-7	-	many	TRBV28
CASSLIRESSEQYF	TGTGCCAGCAGTTTAATAAGAGAATCCTCCGAGCAGTACTTC	14	TRBJ2-7	-	many	TRBV27
CASSHAFGQGTGELFF	TGTGCCAGCAGCCACGCCTTCGGACAGGGGACCGGGGAGCTGTTTTTT	16	TRBJ2-2	TRBD1	many	TRBV11-2
CATSGRYSGNTIYF	TGTGCCACCAGCGGACGATACTCTGGAAACACCATATATTTT	14	TRBJ1-3	-	-	TRBV15
CSAPSATGQGLPGGAFF	TGCAGTGCTCCCAGCGCCACTGGACAGGGTTTACCCGGTGGGGCTTTCTTT	17	TRBJ1-1	TRBD1	many	TRBV20-1
CSVHVGNTIYF	TGCAGCGTCCATGTGGGAAACACCATATATTTT	11	TRBJ1-3	-	many	TRBV29-1
CASSADAYSNQPQHF	TGTGCCAGCAGTGCCGACGCGTATAGCAATCAGCCCCAGCATTTT	15	TRBJ1-5	-	many	TRBV2
CASSASPGQGHTGELFF	TGTGCCAGCAGTGCCTCCCCGGGACAGGGGCACACCGGGGAGCTGTTTTTT	17	TRBJ2-2	TRBD1	many	TRBV25-1
CASSLSGQENQPQHF	TGTGCCAGCAGCCTATCGGGACAGGAGAATCAGCCCCAGCATTTT	15	TRBJ1-5	TRBD1	many	TRBV7-9
CASSRLDTTGEQYF	TGCGCCAGCAGCCGACTGGACACGACGGGCGAGCAGTACTTC	14	TRBJ2-7	-	many	TRBV4-1
CASAQGRAYGYTF	TGTGCCAGCGCCCAGGGGAGGGCTTATGGCTACACCTTC	13	TRBJ1-2	-	-	TRBV19
CASSARQGSWTGELFF	TGTGCCAGCAGTGCAAGACAGGGGTCGTGGACCGGGGAGCTGTTTTTT	16	TRBJ2-2	TRBD1	many	TRBV2
CASSLTQVRGTEAFF	TGTGCCAGCAGCCTAACCCAAGTGAGGGGGACTGAAGCTTTCTTT	15	TRBJ1-1	-	few	TRBV12-3/TRBV12-4
CASSYSSGANYGYTF	TGTGCCAGCAGTTACTCGAGCGGAGCTAACTATGGCTACACCTTC	15	TRBJ1-2	-	many	TRBV6-5
CASSYSTPTVQPQHF	TGTGCCAGCAGTTACTCGACCCCGACAGTTCAGCCCCAGCATTTT	15	TRBJ1-5	-	many	TRBV6-2/TRBV6-3
CASSFGTGGTQETQYF	TGTGCCAGCAGTTTCGGGACAGGGGGAACCCAAGAGACCCAGTACTTC	16	TRBJ2-5	TRBD1	many	TRBV27
CATSRGLAGYEQYF	TGTGCCACCAGCAGAGGACTAGCGGGCTACGAGCAGTACTTC	14	TRBJ2-7	TRBD2	-	TRBV15
CASSLWGLEQYF	TGTGCCAGCAGTTTATGGGGGTTGGAGCAGTACTTC	12	TRBJ2-7	-	many	TRBV28
CASSLISVNTEAFF	TGTGCCAGCAGCTTAATCAGCGTGAACACTGAAGCTTTCTTT	14	TRBJ1-1	-	many	TRBV7-3
CASRMGVPREQYF	TGTGCCAGCCGAATGGGAGTGCCGCGTGAGCAGTACTTC	13	TRBJ2-7	-	many	TRBV27
CASSLGRASSGANVLTF	TGTGCCAGCAGCTTGGGCAGGGCCAGCTCTGGGGCCAACGTCCTGACTTTC	17	TRBJ2-6	-	many	TRBV11-1